This T cell receptor (beta chain) appears in the sequencing data of a study of brain T cells in children with intractable seizures. This clone was detected a few times. Its cognate antigen is unknown. Sequencing was limited to surgery cases with top T cell transcript signatures in brain tissue. Study-level results: HCMV serostatus was not known, and viral specificity came from CDR3 similarity only. Pre- and post-surgery blood differed in depth, so pre-surgery absences may be undersampling.

Measured with immunoSEQ multiplex PCR; TCRdb has only the in-frame clones, and not every one. The sample comprises tens of thousands of clones, more than 85% of which are singletons, and approximately 1.5% rests with the top ten. The receptor was derived from a boy under two years old with tuberous sclerosis and intractable seizures. The material sequenced was peripheral blood, taken at surgery.

CDR3 sequence reads: CAIRQIGSNTEAFF. As DNA, the CDR3 is TGTGCCATCAGACAAATCGGTTCGAACACTGAAGCTTTCTTT. The genes are TRBV10-3 and TRBJ1-1, with D unresolved. Germline V gives CDR1 ENHRY, CDR2 SYGVKD. The ends were cut back, 6 bases at V and 1 base at J, with 12 bases in the middle. There are 14 residues in the CDR3.